This record covers a single T cell receptor beta chain. Its antigen is not known. Germline V gene data show CDR1 as SGHKS and CDR2 as YYEKEE (reference sequence). CDR3 length equals 16 residues. V gave up 5 bases and J gave up 5 bases; unmatched junction bases: 13. TCRdb re-derived calls from the RT-PCR reads in MiXCR, one entry per CDR3 protein. Of hundreds of thousands of distinct CDR3 sequences listed, about 20% are singletons. This specimen belongs to a study of response to subunit inactivated influenza vaccine. Regarding the study as a whole: The study's authors posited that every seasonal influenza vaccination enlists few new T cells.

This TCR came from a man aged 45 to 75 who received an inactivated influenza vaccine. The chain recombines TRBV5-5 with TRBJ1-1, with 9 bases fitting TRBD1. This specimen consisted of PBMCs from blood, obtained about 20 months after vaccination. The CDR3 DNA reads as TGTGCCAGCAGGGGGACAGGGCTCGTCTTTAGTACTGAAGCTTTCTTT. It codes for CASRGTGLVFSTEAFF.